This T cell receptor (beta chain) was identified in a study of T-cell reconstitution after alpha-beta-depleted transplantation in children. Details on this clonotype: Its specificity is unknown.

Using unique molecular identifiers, the investigators prepared the TCRbeta library. TCRdb reanalysed the PCR reads using MiXCR and keeps one entry per CDR3 protein. The repertoire holds a few hundred thousand distinct CDR3 sequences, with 10% to 15% as singletons. Germline V gene lookup returns CDR1 DFQATT and CDR2 SNEGSKA (reference sequence). The CDR3 sequence is 22 residues long. After removal of 2 bases from V and 2 bases from J, the junction contained 20 bases not matched to a gene. Study-level points and caveats: There were some patients whose high TCRbeta diversity at day 60 came from surviving recipient T cells and thymic progenitors. Most T-cell counts and diversity one year after the transplant came from T cells that were newly produced. About two months after transplant, alpha-beta T cells reportedly came from several hundred expanded graft clones.

This TCR derives from a male patient aged 10 to 17 who had a stem cell transplant for acute myeloid leukemia, so the T cells may come from the graft donor. The rearrangement joins TRBV20-1 to TRBJ2-5, with TRBD2 matching 16 bases. Sequencing used PBMCs, mostly from graft donor cells, obtained 360 days after TCRalphabeta/CD19-depleted stem cell transplant. Here the CDR3 DNA reads TGCAGTGCTAGATCGGACGGTTCTCAACCGGGACTAGCGGGAGGGGATCAAGAGACCCAGTACTTC. This translates into CSARSDGSQPGLAGGDQETQYF.